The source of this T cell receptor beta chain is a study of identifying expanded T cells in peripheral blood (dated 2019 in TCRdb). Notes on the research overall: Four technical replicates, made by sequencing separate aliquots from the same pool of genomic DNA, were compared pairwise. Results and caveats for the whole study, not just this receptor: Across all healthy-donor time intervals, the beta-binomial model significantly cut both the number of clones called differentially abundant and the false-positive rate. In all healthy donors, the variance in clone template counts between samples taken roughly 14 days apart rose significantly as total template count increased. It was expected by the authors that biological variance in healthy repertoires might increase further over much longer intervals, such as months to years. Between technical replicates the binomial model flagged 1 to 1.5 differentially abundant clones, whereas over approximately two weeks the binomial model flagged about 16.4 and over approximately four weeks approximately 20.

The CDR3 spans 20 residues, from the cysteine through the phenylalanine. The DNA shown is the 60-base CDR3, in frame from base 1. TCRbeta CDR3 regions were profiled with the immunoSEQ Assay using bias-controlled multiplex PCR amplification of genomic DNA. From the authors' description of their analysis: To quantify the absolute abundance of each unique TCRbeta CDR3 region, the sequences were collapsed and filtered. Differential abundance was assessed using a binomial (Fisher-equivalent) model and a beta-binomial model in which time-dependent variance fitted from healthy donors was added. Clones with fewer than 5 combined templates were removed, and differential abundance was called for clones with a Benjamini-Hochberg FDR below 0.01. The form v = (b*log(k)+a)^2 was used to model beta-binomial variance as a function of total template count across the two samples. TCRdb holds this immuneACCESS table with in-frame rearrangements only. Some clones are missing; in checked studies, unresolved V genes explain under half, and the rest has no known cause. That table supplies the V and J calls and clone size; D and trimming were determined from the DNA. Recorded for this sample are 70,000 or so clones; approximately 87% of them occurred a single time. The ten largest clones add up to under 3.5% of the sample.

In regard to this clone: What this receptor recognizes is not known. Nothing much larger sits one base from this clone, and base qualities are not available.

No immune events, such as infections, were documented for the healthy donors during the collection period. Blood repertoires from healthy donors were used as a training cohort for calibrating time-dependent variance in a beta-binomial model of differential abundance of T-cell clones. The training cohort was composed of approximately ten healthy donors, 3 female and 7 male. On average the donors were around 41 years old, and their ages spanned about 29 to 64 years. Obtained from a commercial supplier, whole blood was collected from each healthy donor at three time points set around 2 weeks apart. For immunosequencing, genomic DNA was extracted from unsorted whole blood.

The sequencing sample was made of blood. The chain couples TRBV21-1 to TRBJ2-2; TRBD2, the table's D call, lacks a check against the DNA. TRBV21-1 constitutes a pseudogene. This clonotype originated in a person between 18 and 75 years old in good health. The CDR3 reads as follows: CASSKVGDKANQLNTGELFF. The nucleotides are TGTGCCAGCAGCAAAGTGGGAGACAAAGCGAACCAACTAAACACCGGGGAGCTGTTTTTT.